The text below deals with one TCR beta chain. These data are taken from a study of blood T cell repertoires in COVID-19. Study as a whole: There were acute and convalescent COVID-19 samples, and they came from the United States, Italy and Spain. Sources were T cells, B-cell-depleted T cells, or PBMCs; the material itself was cDNA or gDNA.

The V end was cut by 3 bases, the J end by 2 bases, with 8 bases between. This CDR3 contains 13 residues. CDR1 is SGHVS, CDR2 FQNEAQ, per germline. Authors' methods: Amplification from reference gene primers served as the basis for estimated nucleated cell counts. Here immunoSEQ multiplex PCR was the method, and the copy in TCRdb shows in-frame clones only, minus some. For V, J and clone size, that table is used; D and trimming come from the DNA. The sample shows 250,000 or so clones, 70% to 90% of them seen only once. This TCR derives from a woman aged 25 to 39 with acute or convalescent COVID-19. The sample consisted of peripheral blood. This chain connects TRBV7-8 to TRBJ2-7; a possible D gene is TRBD2 (5 bases). CDR3 sequence: CASSFRGPYEQYF. CDR3 nucleotide sequence: TGTGCCAGCAGCTTCCGAGGGCCCTACGAGCAGTACTTC.